This TCR beta chain was sequenced during a study of blood T cell repertoires in COVID-19. Study context: T cells, B-cell-depleted T cells, or PBMCs provided the cDNA or gDNA that served as material.

This CDR3 contains 16 residues. The germline V gene has CDR1 MDHEN and CDR2 SYDVKM. V lost 3 bases and J lost 7, with 21 bases in between. Original analysis: Scientists estimated how many nucleated cells there were by amplifying reference gene primers. Sequencing used immunoSEQ multiplex PCR; TCRdb keeps in-frame clones, though not all of them. V and J calls plus clone size are reproduced from that table; the DNA served to infer D and trimming. The sample has some 290,000 clones; about 90% are singletons. What was sequenced was peripheral blood. This chain uses TRBV28 with TRBJ1-2; D call uncertain. This receptor was identified in a woman in her 40s with COVID-19, enrolled during active disease. The CDR3, as DNA: TGTGCCAGCAGTTTTGTGAGTAACACCGCTCGGGGTGGCTACACCTTC. Residues: CASSFVSNTARGGYTF.